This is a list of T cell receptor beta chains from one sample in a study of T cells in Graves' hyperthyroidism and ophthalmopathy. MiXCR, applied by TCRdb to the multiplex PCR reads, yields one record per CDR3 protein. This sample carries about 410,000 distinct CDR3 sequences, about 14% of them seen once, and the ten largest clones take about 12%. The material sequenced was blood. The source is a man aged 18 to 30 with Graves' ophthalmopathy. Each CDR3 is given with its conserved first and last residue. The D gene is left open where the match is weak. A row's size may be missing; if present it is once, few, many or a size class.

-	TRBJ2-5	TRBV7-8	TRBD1	TGTGCCAGCAAAAGGGGGGGACAGGGGGCGATTGGGCGATTGGAGACCCAGTACTTC	CASKRGGQGAIGRLETQYF
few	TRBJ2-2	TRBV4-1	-	TGCGCCAGCAGCCAAGATTTTGCGGGGCCGAACACCGGGGAGCTGTTTTTT	CASSQDFAGPNTGELFF
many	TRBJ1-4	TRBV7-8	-	TGTGCCAGCAGCTTGTTCATCGGTGCAACTAATGAAAAACTGTTTTTT	CASSLFIGATNEKLFF
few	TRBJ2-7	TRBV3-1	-	TGTGCCAGCAGCCAAGACCAGGGCGCAACTCTTGCCTACGAGCAGTACTTC	CASSQDQGATLAYEQYF
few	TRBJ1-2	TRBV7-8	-	TGTGCCAGCAGCCTCGCGATCAGGAACTATGGCTACACCTTC	CASSLAIRNYGYTF
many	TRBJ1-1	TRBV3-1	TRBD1	TGTGCCAGCAGCTCTCGACAGGGGGTGGGGACTGAAGCTTTCTTT	CASSSRQGVGTEAFF
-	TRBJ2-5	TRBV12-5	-	TGTGCTAGTGGGGACCGGCCGGGGGCCCAGTACTTC	CASGDRPGAQYF
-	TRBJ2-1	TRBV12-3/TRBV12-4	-	TGTGCCAGCAGTTTCGGAGGGTTCAATGAGCAGTTCTTC	CASSFGGFNEQFF
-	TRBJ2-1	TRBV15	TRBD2	TGTGCCACCAGCAGAGACGGGGCTAGCGGGAGAACTAATGAGCAGTTCTTC	CATSRDGASGRTNEQFF
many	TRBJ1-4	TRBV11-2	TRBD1	TGTGCCACCACAGGGGTTGGAGAAAAACTGTTTTTT	CATTGVGEKLFF
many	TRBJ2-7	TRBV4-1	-	TGCGCCAGCAGCCGCACCTGGGGTGTGTCCTACGAGCAGTACTTC	CASSRTWGVSYEQYF
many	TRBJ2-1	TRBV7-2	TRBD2	TGTGCCAGCAGCTTTAGCGGGAGATCAAATGAGCAGTTCTTC	CASSFSGRSNEQFF
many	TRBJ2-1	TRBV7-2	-	TGTGCCAGCAGCTGGACCGAAAATGAGCAGTTCTTC	CASSWTENEQFF
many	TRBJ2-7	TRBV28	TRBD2	TGTGCCAGCAGTTTTTTAGCGGGGGCGCGTAGCGGGGGGGACTCCTACGAGCAGTACTTC	CASSFLAGARSGGDSYEQYF
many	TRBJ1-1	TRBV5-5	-	TGTGCCAGCAGCGCGGGACTTTGGAACACTGAAGCTTTCTTT	CASSAGLWNTEAFF
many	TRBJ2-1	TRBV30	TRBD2	TGTGCCTCGACTCAGCGGGAGCCCTATGAGCAGTTCTTC	CASTQREPYEQFF
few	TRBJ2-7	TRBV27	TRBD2	TGTGCCAGCAGTTTCGTAGCGGGGGGCTACGAGCAGTACTTC	CASSFVAGGYEQYF
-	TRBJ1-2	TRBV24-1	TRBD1	TGTGCCACCAGTGATCGGGACAGCCAAGGCTACGCCTTC	CATSDRDSQGYAF
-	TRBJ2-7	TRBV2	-	TGTGCCAGAGGGGCAGGGGCCTACGAGCAGTACTTC	CARGAGAYEQYF
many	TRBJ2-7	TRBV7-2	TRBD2	TGTGCCAGCAGCTCGCTAGCGGGGGGACCTGACTACGAGCAGTACTTC	CASSSLAGGPDYEQYF
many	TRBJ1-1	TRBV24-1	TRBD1	TGTGCCACCAGTGACCCTGACAGGGGTACTTTCTTT	CATSDPDRGTFF
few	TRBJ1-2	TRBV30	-	TGTGCCTGGGGTTCGGGGACGCATGGCTACACCTTC	CAWGSGTHGYTF
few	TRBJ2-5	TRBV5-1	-	TGCGCCAGCAGCTTGGGCTCGGGGTACCAAGAGACCCAGTACTTC	CASSLGSGYQETQYF
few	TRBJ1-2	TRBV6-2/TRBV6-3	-	TGTGCCAGCAGCCATACAGAGAGAGGCTATGGCTACACCTTC	CASSHTERGYGYTF
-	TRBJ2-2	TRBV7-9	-	TGTGCCAGCAGCTCTGAATCGCACAGGGTGGGGGAGCTGTTTTTT	CASSSESHRVGELFF
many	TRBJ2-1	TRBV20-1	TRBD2	TGCAGTGCAGGGACGTATCGGGGGGGCAATGAGCAGTTCTTC	CSAGTYRGGNEQFF
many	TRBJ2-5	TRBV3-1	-	TGTGCCAGCAGCCAACCGGGGGAGACCCAGTACTTC	CASSQPGETQYF
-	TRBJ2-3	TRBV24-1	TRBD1	TGTGCCACCAGTGTCCCCGGGACAGGGGCCACAGATACGCAGTATTTT	CATSVPGTGATDTQYF
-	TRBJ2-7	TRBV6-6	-	TGTGCCAGCAGTTACTCGTCAGAAGCCTACGAGCAGTACTTC	CASSYSSEAYEQYF
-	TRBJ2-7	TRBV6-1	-	TGTGCCAGCAGCCCCCAGGTCGGCGAGCAGTACTTC	CASSPQVGEQYF
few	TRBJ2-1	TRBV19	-	TGTGCCAGTAGTATCGGCCCCACCAATGAGCAGTTCTTC	CASSIGPTNEQFF
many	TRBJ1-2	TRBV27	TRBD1	TGTGCCAGCAGTTTTGGGACAGGGTATGGCTACACCTTC	CASSFGTGYGYTF
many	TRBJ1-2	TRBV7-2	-	TGTGCCAGCAGCTTAGGAGTCTATGGCTACACCTTC	CASSLGVYGYTF
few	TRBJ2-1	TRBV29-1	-	TGCAGCGTTAAAGGGGGAGGGGAAGCCTCCTACAATGAGCAGTTCTTC	CSVKGGGEASYNEQFF
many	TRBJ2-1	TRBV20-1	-	TGCAGTGCTGAACCGACGACTAGAAGGGACGAGCAGTTCTTC	CSAEPTTRRDEQFF
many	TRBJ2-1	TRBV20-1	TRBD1	TGCAGTGCAAGAATAGGGACAGAAATCTACAATGAGCAGTTCTTC	CSARIGTEIYNEQFF
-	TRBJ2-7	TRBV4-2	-	TGTGCCAGCAGCCAAGGAAGGTCCTACGAGCAGTACTTC	CASSQGRSYEQYF
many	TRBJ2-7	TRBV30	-	TGTGCCTGGAGCGACGGAATCGCCTCCTACGAGCAGTACTTC	CAWSDGIASYEQYF
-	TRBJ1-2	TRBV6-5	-	TGTGCCAGCAGTTCGGACAGCCGCTACACCTTC	CASSSDSRYTF
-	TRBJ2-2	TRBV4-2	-	TGTGCCAGCAGCCAAGTCAAGATGTACACCGGGGAGCTGTTTTTT	CASSQVKMYTGELFF
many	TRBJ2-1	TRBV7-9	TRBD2	TGTGCCAGCAGCTTTGTTAGCGGGAGACGCGAGTTCTTC	CASSFVSGRREFF
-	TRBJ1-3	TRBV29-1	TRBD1	TGCAGCGTGACGGGACAGGGGTCTGGAAACACCATATATTTT	CSVTGQGSGNTIYF
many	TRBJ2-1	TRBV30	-	TGTGCCTGGAGTGTACTAGCACCTCCTGAGCAGTTCTTC	CAWSVLAPPEQFF
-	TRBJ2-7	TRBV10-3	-	TGTGCCATCAGTGAGTCCAGCCACGAGCAGTACTTC	CAISESSHEQYF
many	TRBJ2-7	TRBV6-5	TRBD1	TGTGCCAGCAGTTACTCACCCGACAGGGGGCCCAACGAGCAGTACTTC	CASSYSPDRGPNEQYF
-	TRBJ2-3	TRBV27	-	TGTGCCAGCAGTCCCCGGACCCCGCCAGATACGCAGTATTTT	CASSPRTPPDTQYF
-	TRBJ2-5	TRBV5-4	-	TGTGCCAGCAGCCTCAGGGACTTTGAGACCCAGTACTTC	CASSLRDFETQYF
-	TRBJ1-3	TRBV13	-	TGTGCCAGCAGCTTAGGGCCAATCGGAAACACCATGTATTTT	CASSLGPIGNTMYF
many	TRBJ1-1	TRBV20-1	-	TGCAGTGCCCTTCGGGCCTACACTGAAGCTTTCTTT	CSALRAYTEAFF
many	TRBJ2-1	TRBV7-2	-	TGTGCCAGCAGCTTGCGCCTTAATGAGCAGTTCTTC	CASSLRLNEQFF
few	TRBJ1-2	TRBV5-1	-	TGCGCCAGCAGTCTTGATACAGGGAGCCCTTATGGCTACACCTTC	CASSLDTGSPYGYTF
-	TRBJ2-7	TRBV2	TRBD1	TGTGCCAGCAGGATGGGACAGAGCTCCTACGAGCAGTACTTC	CASRMGQSSYEQYF
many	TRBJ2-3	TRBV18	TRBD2	TGTGCCAGCTCACCGCTCAACGCGGGAGGATCAGATACGCAGTATTTT	CASSPLNAGGSDTQYF
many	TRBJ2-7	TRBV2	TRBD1	TGTGCCAGCAGTGCTACCGGGACAGGGGAGGATTACGAGCAGTACTTC	CASSATGTGEDYEQYF
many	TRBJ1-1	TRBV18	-	TGTGCCAGCTCACTAAATTCGGGGGTGAACACTGAAGCTTTCTTT	CASSLNSGVNTEAFF
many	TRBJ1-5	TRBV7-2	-	TGTGCCAGCAGCGTTCAGAACCATCAGCCCCAGCATTTT	CASSVQNHQPQHF
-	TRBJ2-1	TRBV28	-	TGTGCCAGCAGTTTAAGGGGGGTGACCTACAATGAGCAGTTCTTC	CASSLRGVTYNEQFF
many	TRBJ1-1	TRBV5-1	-	TGCGCCAGCAGCTCCCAACAGGGTGGCGGTGAAGCTTTCTTT	CASSSQQGGGEAFF
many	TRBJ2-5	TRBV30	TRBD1	TGTGCCTGGAGTTTCAGGGGGGAGACCCAGTACTTC	CAWSFRGETQYF
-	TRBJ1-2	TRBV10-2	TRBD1	TGCGCCAGCAGTCGTATCGGACAGGGTTTAGGCTACACCTTC	CASSRIGQGLGYTF